The clone carrying this T cell receptor beta chain has a handful of counts. Its antigen is not known. Primers: 60 Vbeta forward and 13 Jbeta reverse. Clones were sequenced by immunoSEQ multiplex PCR, and TCRdb holds only the in-frame ones, with some missing. The data show tens of thousands of clones, 76% seen once. Per germline, CDR1 MNHNS and CDR2 SASEGT. CDR3 length equals 15 residues. V was clipped by 2 bases and J by 5 bases, with 15 bases between them. The sample comes from a study of cytomegalovirus exposure and HLA in healthy donors. Across the whole study: HLA-typed donors contributed 65 million to 95 million unique TCRs, which were held in an early data release.

Regarding the study as a whole: Rare TCR sequences dominated, though some public TCRs recurred in many donors. Some TCR beta chains (164 of them) were listed as cytomegalovirus-associated. As a later analysis showed, several of the most significant clusters appeared to be linked to common viral pathogens.

This chain uses TRBV6-1 with TRBJ1-2; tentative D call: TRBD1 (5 bases). This receptor was taken from a man between 18 and 35 years old in good health and CMV-seronegative. The sample was PBMCs. The CDR3 reads CASSEWGRSTYGYTF. CDR3 sequence (DNA): TGTGCCAGCAGTGAATGGGGCAGATCCACTTATGGCTACACCTTC.